This TCR beta chain was sequenced in a study of blood T cell repertoires in COVID-19. Study at large: Acute and convalescent COVID-19 specimens originated in the United States, Italy and Spain.

Germline CDR1 and CDR2: SNHLY and FYNNEI. V gave up 3 bases and J gave up 3 bases; unmatched junction bases: 2. The CDR3 length is 14 residues. Under the authors' procedure: Reference gene primer amplification gave nucleated cell count estimates. Libraries were prepared by immunoSEQ multiplex PCR; TCRdb keeps only in-frame clonotypes and omits some of them. Clonal size and the V and J genes are those of that table, whereas D and trimming came from the DNA. The table shows 270,000 or so clones, with about nine tenths occurring only once. Sequenced material: PBMCs or T cells enriched from blood (not recorded which). The sequence came from a woman under 40 with acute COVID-19. The V call is TRBV2, the J call TRBJ2-1, with 7 bases identical to TRBD2. The CDR3 sequence: CASSDGGNYNEQFF. CDR3 nucleotides: TGTGCCAGCAGTGACGGGGGGAACTACAATGAGCAGTTCTTC.